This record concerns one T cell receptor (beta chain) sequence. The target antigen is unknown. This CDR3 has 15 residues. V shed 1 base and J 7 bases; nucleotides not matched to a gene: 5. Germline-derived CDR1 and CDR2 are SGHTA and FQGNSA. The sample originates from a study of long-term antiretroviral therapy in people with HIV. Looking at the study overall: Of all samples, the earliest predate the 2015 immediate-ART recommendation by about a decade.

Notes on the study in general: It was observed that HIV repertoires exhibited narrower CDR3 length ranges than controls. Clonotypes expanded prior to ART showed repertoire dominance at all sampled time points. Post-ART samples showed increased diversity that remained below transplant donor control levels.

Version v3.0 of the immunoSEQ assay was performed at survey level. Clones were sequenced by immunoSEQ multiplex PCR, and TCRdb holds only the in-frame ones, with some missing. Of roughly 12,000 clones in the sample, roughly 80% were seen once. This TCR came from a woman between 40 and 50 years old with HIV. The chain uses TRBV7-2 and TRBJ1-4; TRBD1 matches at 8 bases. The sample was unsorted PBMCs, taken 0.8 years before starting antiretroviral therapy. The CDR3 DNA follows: TGTGCCAGCAGCTTAGGGGACAGGTGGGGTGAAAAACTGTTTTTT. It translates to CASSLGDRWGEKLFF.